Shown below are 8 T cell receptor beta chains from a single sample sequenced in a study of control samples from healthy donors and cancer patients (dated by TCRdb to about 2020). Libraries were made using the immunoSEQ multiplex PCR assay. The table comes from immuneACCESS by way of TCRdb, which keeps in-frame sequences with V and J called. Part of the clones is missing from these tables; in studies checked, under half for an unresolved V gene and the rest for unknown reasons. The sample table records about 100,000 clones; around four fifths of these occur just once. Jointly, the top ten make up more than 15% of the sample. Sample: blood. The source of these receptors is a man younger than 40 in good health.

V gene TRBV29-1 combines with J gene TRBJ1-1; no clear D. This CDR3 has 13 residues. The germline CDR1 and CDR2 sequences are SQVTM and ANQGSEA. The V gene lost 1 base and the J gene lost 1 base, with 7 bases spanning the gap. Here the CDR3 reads CSVEGRRNTEAFF. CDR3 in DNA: TGCAGCGTTGAAGGTCGGAGGAACACTGAAGCTTTCTTT.

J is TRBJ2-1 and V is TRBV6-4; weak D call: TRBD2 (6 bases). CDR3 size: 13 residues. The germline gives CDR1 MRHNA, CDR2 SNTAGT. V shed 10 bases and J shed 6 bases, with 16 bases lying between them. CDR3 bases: TGTGCCACTACGACTAGTTCGGGCAATGAGCAGTTCTTC. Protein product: CATTTSSGNEQFF.

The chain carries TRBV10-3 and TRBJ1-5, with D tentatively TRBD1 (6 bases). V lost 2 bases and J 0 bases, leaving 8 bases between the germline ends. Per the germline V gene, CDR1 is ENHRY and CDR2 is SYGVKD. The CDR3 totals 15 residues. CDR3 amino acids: CAISEAGVSNQPQHF. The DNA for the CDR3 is TGTGCCATCAGTGAGGCAGGGGTTAGCAATCAGCCCCAGCATTTT.

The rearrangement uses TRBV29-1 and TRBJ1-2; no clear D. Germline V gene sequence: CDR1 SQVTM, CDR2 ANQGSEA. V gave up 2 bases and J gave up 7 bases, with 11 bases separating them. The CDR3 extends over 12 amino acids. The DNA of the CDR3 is TGCAGCGTTGAACAAACACAAGGTGGCTACACCTTC. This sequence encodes CSVEQTQGGYTF.

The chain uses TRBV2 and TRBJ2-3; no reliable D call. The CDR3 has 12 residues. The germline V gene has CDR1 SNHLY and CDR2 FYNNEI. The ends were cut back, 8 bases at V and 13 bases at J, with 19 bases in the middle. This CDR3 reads CASASDARPEYF. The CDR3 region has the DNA TGTGCCAGCGCATCAGACGCGCGTCCGGAGTATTTT. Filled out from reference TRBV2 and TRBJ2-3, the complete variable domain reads EPEVTQTPSHQVTQMGQEVILRCVPISNHLYFYWYRQILGQKVEFLVSFYNNEISEKSEIFDDQFSVERPDGSNFTLKIRSTKLEDSAMYFCASASDARPEYFGPGTRLTVL.

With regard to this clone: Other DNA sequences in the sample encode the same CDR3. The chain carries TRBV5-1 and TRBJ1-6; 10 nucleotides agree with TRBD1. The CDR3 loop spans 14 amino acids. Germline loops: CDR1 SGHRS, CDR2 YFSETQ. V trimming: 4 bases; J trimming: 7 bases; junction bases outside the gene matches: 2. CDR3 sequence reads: CASSGGQGNSPLHF. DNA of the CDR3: TGCGCCAGCAGCGGGGGACAGGGGAATTCACCCCTCCACTTT.

CDR3 sequence reads: CASSFIVSGNTIYF. The CDR3 coding sequence is TGTGCCAGCAGTTTTATTGTCTCTGGAAACACCATATATTTT. The chain joins TRBV28 to TRBJ1-3; D ambiguous. The V gene's germline CDR1 is MDHEN and CDR2 SYDVKM. CDR3 length: 14 residues. With 3 bases removed from V and 0 bases from J, the gap between germline ends came to 6 bases.

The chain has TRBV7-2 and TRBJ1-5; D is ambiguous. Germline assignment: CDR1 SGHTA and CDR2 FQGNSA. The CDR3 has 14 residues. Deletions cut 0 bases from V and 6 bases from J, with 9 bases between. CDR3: CASSLAGYSQPQHF. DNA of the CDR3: TGTGCCAGCAGCTTAGCGGGATATAGTCAGCCCCAGCATTTT.